Listed below are T cell receptor beta chains from one sample, sequenced in a study of blood T cell repertoires in COVID-19. The assay was immunoSEQ multiplex PCR, and TCRdb's table has in-frame clones only and misses some. This sample has 200,000 to 300,000 clones; approximately 86% occur once, and the top ten carry 7.2%. The sequencing input was peripheral blood. These receptors originate from a man aged 55 to 69 who had recovered from COVID-19. CDR3s include the opening cysteine and the closing phenylalanine or tryptophan. The D gene is left open where the match is weak. Size is stated for part of the rows, as once, few or many counts, or as a class when the clone is expanded.

V gene,D gene,J gene,clone size,CDR3 DNA,CDR3 protein
TRBV7-9,NA,TRBJ1-1,NA,TGTGCCAGCAGCTTAGGCGGGGGAGCTGAAGCTTTCTTT,CASSLGGGAEAFF
TRBV24-1,TRBD2,TRBJ2-1,NA,TGTGCCACCAGTGATCCGACTAGCGGGGGGACCAATGAGCAGTTCTTC,CATSDPTSGGTNEQFF
TRBV6-5,NA,TRBJ1-5,once,TGTGCCAGCACCAGTGGGGGAGGGGTAGGACAGCCCCAGCATTTT,CASTSGGGVGQPQHF
TRBV9,NA,TRBJ1-2,NA,TGTGCCAGCAGCGTAGAAGAGATTCCTAACTATGGCTACACCTTC,CASSVEEIPNYGYTF
TRBV4-2,TRBD1,TRBJ1-6,NA,TGTGCCAGCAGCCAAGATGTAGGGGGCACACCTTATTCACCCCTCCACTTT,CASSQDVGGTPYSPLHF
TRBV16,TRBD1,TRBJ2-7,NA,TGTGCCAGCAGCCAATCCCGACAGGGCGGCGAGCAGTACTTC,CASSQSRQGGEQYF
TRBV4-2,TRBD2,TRBJ2-5,few,TGTGCCAGCAGCCAAGGGCTAGCGGGGGAAGAGACCCAGTACTTC,CASSQGLAGEETQYF
TRBV2,TRBD1,TRBJ2-6,NA,TGTGCCAGAAGACAGGGGGGGGCCAACGTCCTGACTTTC,CARRQGGANVLTF
TRBV5-1,NA,TRBJ2-5,once,TGCGCCAGCAGCGGGGGACAACCGGTCCAAGAGACCCAGTACTTC,CASSGGQPVQETQYF
TRBV24-1,TRBD1,TRBJ2-3,once,TGTGCCACCAGTGATTGGGGGGGACAGGGAACAGATACGCAGTATTTT,CATSDWGGQGTDTQYF